These 26 T cell receptor beta chains were all obtained from the same sample, sequenced in a study of CD8 T cells in Susac syndrome. When the RNA was reverse transcribed, random hexamers were used with an input of about 0.5 to 1 ug. TCRdb processed the immunoSEQ multiplex PCR reads anew with MiXCR; each CDR3 protein has one entry. This repertoire shows some 140,000 distinct CDR3 sequences, 85% to 95% found once; its top ten account for roughly 0.2%. Sequenced: CD8+ T cells from PBMCs. Receptors were obtained from a human donor with Susac syndrome.

The J gene is TRBJ2-3, the V gene TRBV20-1; D may be TRBD2 (5 bases). The CDR3 is 16 amino acids. Trimming left V 5 bases short and J 0 bases short, with 18 bases between. The germline gives CDR1 DFQATT, CDR2 SNEGSKA (reference sequence). The CDR3 reads CSAPWRWGTSTDTQYF. As DNA, the CDR3 is TGCAGTGCTCCCTGGAGGTGGGGTACTAGCACAGATACGCAGTATTTT.

The genes are TRBV5-6 and TRBJ2-1; 12 bases are shared with TRBD2. Germline CDR1 SGHDT, CDR2 YYEEEE. This CDR3 region has 20 residues. V was clipped by 4 bases and J by 0 bases; unmatched bases: 14. For the CDR3, the DNA is TGTGCCAGCAGCCCCCTGTCGGGGACTAGCGGGCCAGACTCCTACAATGAGCAGTTCTTC. This encodes CASSPLSGTSGPDSYNEQFF. The variable domain in full, with the rest retrieved from reference TRBV5-6 and TRBJ2-1, is DAGVTQSPTHLIKTRGQQVTLRCSPKSGHDTVSWYQQALGQGPQFIFQYYEEEERQRGNFPDRFSGHQFPNYSSELNVNALLLGDSALYLCASSPLSGTSGPDSYNEQFFGPGTRLTVL.

The rearrangement links TRBV7-9 to TRBJ2-1; 10 bases fit TRBD2. This CDR3 is built from 14 residues. Germline CDR1 is SEHNR and CDR2 is FQNEAQ (reference sequence). With 8 bases clipped from V and 12 bases from J, the junction kept 13 bases outside the gene matches. CDR3 protein: CASSEPGLAEWQFF. The CDR3 region has the DNA TGTGCCAGCTCCGAACCCGGACTAGCGGAGTGGCAGTTCTTC. The full variable domain, with the rest looked up from reference TRBV7-9 and TRBJ2-1, is DTGVSQNPRHKITKRGQNVTFRCDPISEHNRLYWYRQTLGQGPEFLTYFQNEAQLEKSRLLSDRFSAERPKGSFSTLEIQRTEQGDSAMYLCASSEPGLAEWQFFGPGTRLTVL.

The rearrangement joins TRBV5-6 to TRBJ2-3; D gene ambiguous. Germline V lookup: CDR1 SGHDT, CDR2 YYEEEE. The CDR3 runs 15 residues. Trimming removed 4 bases at V and 7 bases at J, with 19 bases between. CDR3 loop: CASSESSFLGYTQYF. CDR3 bases: TGTGCCAGCAGCGAATCGTCTTTTCTCGGATATACGCAGTATTTT.

This clonotype was detected only once. The chain has TRBV7-9 and TRBJ2-1, with D possibly matching TRBD2 (5 bases). V gave up 1 base and J gave up 4 bases, with 14 bases separating them. The CDR3 contains 16 residues. Germline V gives CDR1 SEHNR, CDR2 FQNEAQ (reference sequence). The CDR3, as DNA: TGTGCCAGCAGCTTAGTAGTGGCAGCGGAGTACAATGAGCAGTTCTTC. Translating it yields CASSLVVAAEYNEQFF. The whole variable domain, filled in from reference TRBV7-9 and TRBJ2-1, reads DTGVSQNPRHKITKRGQNVTFRCDPISEHNRLYWYRQTLGQGPEFLTYFQNEAQLEKSRLLSDRFSAERPKGSFSTLEIQRTEQGDSAMYLCASSLVVAAEYNEQFFGPGTRLTVL.

J is TRBJ2-2 and V is TRBV15; no clear D gene. The germline V and J ends were trimmed by 6 bases and 8 bases, with 7 bases remaining between them. This CDR3 has 11 amino acids. Germline CDR1 is LNHNV and CDR2 is YYDKDF (reference sequence). CDR3 sequence: CATSGSGELFF. CDR3 bases: TGTGCCACCAGTGGTTCTGGGGAGCTGTTTTTT.

Regarding this clonotype: At one end the junction does not follow the germline gene, possibly because of a read error. The CDR3 spells CASSYYETTDRSSENTIYF. As DNA, the CDR3 is TGTGCCAGCAGTTACTACGAAACTACAGATAGAAGCTCTGAAAACACCATATATTTT. The rearrangement uses TRBV6-2 or TRBV6-3 and TRBJ1-3; D is uncertain. Germline V CDR1 and CDR2: MNHEY, SVGEGT. The CDR3 consists of 19 residues.

This clonotype was seen once. The chain employs TRBV28 and TRBJ2-1, with 12 positions matching TRBD2. The CDR3 sequence is 18 residues long. Germline V gene sequence: CDR1 MDHEN, CDR2 SYDVKM. The J segment lost 0 bases and the V segment lost 4 bases, leaving 7 bases of the junction unmatched. The CDR3 region is CASSSELAGGPSYNEQFF. CDR3 in DNA: TGTGCCAGCAGTTCCGAACTAGCGGGAGGTCCCTCCTACAATGAGCAGTTCTTC.

In DNA form, the CDR3 reads TGTGCCAGCAGCCCCCAGGCGGTGGGGCAGTACTTC. This sequence encodes CASSPQAVGQYF. J is TRBJ2-7 and V is TRBV5-6; D gene unclear. This CDR3 has 12 amino acids. CDR1 and CDR2 (germline): SGHDT, YYEEEE. V lost 4 bases and J lost 9, with 14 bases in between.

The chain employs TRBV5-1 and TRBJ2-7; D is ambiguous. Trimming cost V 0 bases and J 5 bases, with 6 bases left between them. Germline assignment: CDR1 SGHRS and CDR2 YFSETQ. This CDR3 is built from 12 residues. CDR3 sequence reads: CASSLALDEQYF. CDR3 DNA: TGCGCCAGCAGCTTGGCCCTGGACGAGCAGTACTTC.

The chain employs TRBV20-1 and TRBJ2-1; a possible D gene is TRBD1 (6 bases). Germline V gene sequence: CDR1 DFQATT, CDR2 SNEGSKA (reference sequence). The CDR3 has 17 amino acids. The V and J ends lost 0 bases and 9 bases respectively, with 24 bases between them. The CDR3 here is CSARDPNRALFLGEQFF. The CDR3, as DNA: TGCAGTGCTAGAGATCCGAACAGGGCTCTTTTCTTAGGTGAGCAGTTCTTC.

This clonotype was observed once. V is TRBV6-1 and J is TRBJ2-7; D is uncertain. The germline V gene has CDR1 MNHNS and CDR2 SASEGT. The CDR3 consists of 12 residues. The V gene lost 10 bases and the J gene lost 3 bases, with 13 bases spanning the gap. CDR3 amino acids: CATSDLSYEQYF. For the CDR3, the DNA is TGTGCCACGTCGGACCTAAGCTACGAGCAGTACTTC.

This clonotype was seen a few times. This chain uses TRBV27 with TRBJ2-5; 11 positions match TRBD2. With V trimmed by 5 bases and J by 5 bases, 4 bases remained unmatched. Germline V gives CDR1 MNHEY, CDR2 SMNVEV (reference sequence). CDR3 length: 14 amino acids. As DNA, the CDR3 is TGTGCCAGCAGTGGCGGGACTAGCGGCGAGACCCAGTACTTC. Its protein is CASSGGTSGETQYF.

In its sample, this clonotype was seen once. The V gene is TRBV29-1, the J gene TRBJ2-7, with 9 bases matching TRBD1. The V gene's germline CDR1 is SQVTM and CDR2 ANQGSEA. CDR3 length equals 16 residues. Germline trimming cut 5 bases from V and 2 bases from J; bases unmatched to any gene: 13. CDR3: CSVPGQGKLGAYEQYF. The CDR3 bases are TGCAGCGTTCCGGGACAGGGAAAGCTAGGGGCCTACGAGCAGTACTTC.

The CDR3 region is CASTNGGLAKQFF. The CDR3 DNA reads TGTGCCAGTACCAATGGGGGACTAGCGAAGCAGTTCTTC. The rearrangement uses TRBV19 and TRBJ2-1; 10 bases match TRBD2. Per the germline V gene, CDR1 is LNHDA and CDR2 is SQIVND (reference sequence). This CDR3 contains 13 residues. The J segment lost 11 bases and the V segment lost 7 bases, leaving 8 bases of the junction unmatched.

This chain joins TRBV12-3 or TRBV12-4 and TRBJ2-5; D perhaps matches TRBD1 (5 bases). The CDR3 length is 12 residues. The V and J ends lost 5 bases and 5 bases respectively, with 9 bases between them. CDR3 loop: CASSLGAETQYF. CDR3 bases: TGTGCCAGCAGTCTAGGGGCGGAGACCCAGTACTTC.

The V and J genes are TRBV27 and TRBJ2-2, with D perhaps matching TRBD1 or TRBD2 (5 bases each). Trimming cost V 7 bases and J 4 bases, with 19 bases left between them. CDR1 and CDR2 from the germline V gene are MNHEY and SMNVEV (reference sequence). The CDR3 consists of 16 residues. In DNA, the CDR3 is TGTGCCAGCAACCCCATCGGGACGGGTATCACCGGGGAGCTGTTTTTT. Its protein is CASNPIGTGITGELFF.

The chain is built from TRBV9 and TRBJ2-7; 12 bases align to TRBD2. The V gene's germline CDR1 is SGDLS and CDR2 YYNGEE. Trimming at V came to 4 bases and at J to 5 bases, leaving 7 bases not matched to a gene. This CDR3 comprises 15 residues. CDR3 DNA sequence: TGTGCCAGCAGCCCTCGACTAGCGGGAGAACACGAGCAGTACTTC. This gives the protein CASSPRLAGEHEQYF.

The CDR3 DNA reads as TGTGCCAGCAGCCCAACAGGGGTCGTCTATGGCTACACCTTC. This encodes CASSPTGVVYGYTF. V usage is TRBV7-9 and J usage is TRBJ1-2, with 7 bases matching TRBD1. Per germline, CDR1 SEHNR and CDR2 FQNEAQ (reference sequence). The ends lost 5 bases at V and 4 bases at J; junction bases unmatched: 7. This CDR3 comprises 14 residues.

CDR3 residues: CASSQRTFYGYTF. Written as DNA, the CDR3 is TGTGCCAGCAGCCAAAGAACGTTCTATGGCTACACCTTC. V gene TRBV6-2 or TRBV6-3 combines with J gene TRBJ1-2; D unclear. CDR3 length: 13 residues. The germline CDR1 and CDR2 sequences are MNHEY and SVGEGT. V was clipped by 6 bases and J by 4 bases, with 12 bases between them.

The J gene is TRBJ2-5, the V gene TRBV7-9, with D unclear. CDR1 and CDR2 from the germline V gene are SEHNR and FQNEAQ (reference sequence). The length of the CDR3 is 10 residues. Trimming removed 4 bases at V and 7 bases at J, with 4 bases between. As DNA, the CDR3 is TGTGCCAGCAGCTCTGTGACCCAGTACTTC. Translated, it gives CASSSVTQYF.

CDR3 DNA: TGTGCCAGCAGCTTCCGTCCTCATGAGCAGTTCTTC. Translating gives CASSFRPHEQFF. J is TRBJ2-1 and V is TRBV11-2; D is undetermined. V shed 3 bases and J shed 8 bases, with 8 bases lying between them. The germline gives CDR1 SGHAT, CDR2 FQNNGV. CDR3 length equals 12 residues.

This clonotype is a singleton in its sample. The chain recombines TRBV27 with TRBJ2-1; D not certain. The germline V gene encodes CDR1 MNHEY and CDR2 SMNVEV (reference sequence). The CDR3 is 14 amino acids. V gave up 0 bases and J gave up 7 bases, with 10 bases separating them. The CDR3 sequence is CASSLSLPWNEQFF. As DNA, the CDR3 is TGTGCCAGCAGTTTATCACTCCCCTGGAATGAGCAGTTCTTC.

The chain combines TRBV29-1 with TRBJ2-4; D remains unclear. V lost 6 bases and J lost 2, with 11 bases in between. CDR1 and CDR2 (germline): SQVTM, ANQGSEA. The CDR3 extends over 13 amino acids. The CDR3 DNA is TGCAGCGTAGCAGCTGGAACCAAAAACATTCAGTACTTC. Amino acid sequence: CSVAAGTKNIQYF.

The J gene is TRBJ2-1, the V gene TRBV27; D is perhaps TRBD2 (6 bases). The CDR3 totals 13 residues. The germline V gene encodes CDR1 MNHEY and CDR2 SMNVEV (reference sequence). Trimming took 3 bases from V and 6 from J, leaving 9 bases between them. CDR3 DNA: TGTGCCAGCAGTTTTGGGGGGTCCAATGAGCAGTTCTTC. Translation gives CASSFGGSNEQFF.

The chain is built from TRBV6-5 and TRBJ2-1, with D perhaps TRBD2 (6 bases). Germline loops: CDR1 MNHEY, CDR2 SVGAGI. The CDR3 contains 13 residues. Trimming took off 9 bases at V and 0 bases at J, with 9 bases between the two ends. The CDR3 is CASRENSYNEQFF. For the CDR3, the DNA is TGTGCCAGTCGGGAGAACTCCTACAATGAGCAGTTCTTC.